This TCR beta chain was recorded in a study of blood T cell repertoires in COVID-19. Turning to the study itself: Collection of acute and convalescent COVID-19 samples took place in the United States, Italy and Spain. T cells, B-cell-depleted T cells, or PBMCs provided the cDNA or gDNA that served as material.

Methods used by the authors: Reference gene primer amplification gave estimated nucleated cell counts. Libraries were prepared by immunoSEQ multiplex PCR; TCRdb keeps only in-frame clonotypes and omits some of them. For V, J and clone size, that table is used; D and trimming come from the DNA. Among a few hundred thousand clones listed, around 83% were seen once. The age range of participants was 18 to 89 years, with residence in around 22 US areas. The sequence was collected from a woman aged 45-65 years who had recovered from COVID-19. Sequenced input: PBMCs or T cells enriched from blood (not recorded which).

CDR3 nucleotides: TGTGCCAGCAGTGCCACGGGGGGCTATGGCTACACCTTC. Protein product: CASSATGGYGYTF. This rearrangement joins TRBV9 to TRBJ1-2, with TRBD1 as a possible D gene (5 bases). Germline CDR1 reads SGDLS; CDR2 reads YYNGEE. This CDR3 is 13 amino acids long. With 5 bases removed from V and 4 bases from J, the gap between germline ends came to 12 bases.